The 29 T cell receptor beta chains reported below all come from one sample, sequenced in a study of graft-versus-host responses after intestinal transplantation. Some clones are missing from TCRdb's copy, which holds only in-frame ones; the method was immunoSEQ multiplex PCR. The sample has 98,000 or so clones, about 90% seen once. Their antigens are not known. The sequencing here drew on unstimulated CD4+ T cells sorted from spleen or lymph node cells, taken before intestinal transplant. The receptors here all came from a human donor who received an intestinal transplant.

V gene TRBV7-9 combines with J gene TRBJ2-1, with 8 bases identical to TRBD2. The CDR3 totals 19 residues. Germline-derived CDR1 and CDR2 are SEHNR and FQNEAQ (reference sequence). V lost 2 bases, J lost 8 bases, and 20 bases stayed unmatched. DNA for the CDR3: TGTGCCAGCAGCTTAAGCTTCGGCGGGAGGTCAAGAAATGGCGATGAGCAGTTCTTC. Amino acids: CASSLSFGGRSRNGDEQFF.

The V call is TRBV4-1, the J call TRBJ1-1, with a possible D match to TRBD1 (6 bases). The CDR3 length is 16 residues. Trimming took off 2 bases at V and 1 base at J, with 14 bases between the two ends. CDR1 is MGHRA, CDR2 YSYEKL, per germline. CDR3 sequence (DNA): TGCGCCAGCAGCCAACCCCTCAGGGGCTCGAACACTGAAGCTTTCTTT. Encoded protein: CASSQPLRGSNTEAFF.

The V gene is TRBV6-5, the J gene TRBJ1-6; tentatively, D is TRBD1 (6 bases). The ends were cut back, 4 bases at V and 6 bases at J, with 16 bases in the middle. The germline V gene encodes CDR1 MNHEY and CDR2 SVGAGI. This CDR3 spans 16 amino acids. Here the CDR3 reads CASSFRLGTTNSPLHF. The CDR3 DNA follows: TGTGCCAGCAGTTTTCGGCTAGGGACAACTAATTCACCCCTCCACTTT.

The chain is built from TRBV6-5 and TRBJ1-2; 7 positions match TRBD1. The V and J ends lost 0 bases and 5 bases, in that order; junction bases with no gene match: 3. This CDR3 is 14 amino acids long. Looked up from germline, CDR1 is MNHEY and CDR2 is SVGAGI. The CDR3 protein is CASSYSRGQYGYTF. The CDR3 bases are TGTGCCAGCAGTTACTCGAGGGGGCAGTATGGCTACACCTTC.

This clone was seen just once. The gene calls are TRBV9 and TRBJ1-6; TRBD1 is a possible D gene (6 bases). From germline, CDR1 is SGDLS and CDR2 YYNGEE. The CDR3 has 15 residues. V dropped 0 bases and J dropped 7 bases, with 11 bases sitting between them. CDR3 DNA sequence: TGTGCCAGCAGCGTAGAGCAGGGGAGGAATTCACCCCTCCACTTT. It is translated as CASSVEQGRNSPLHF.

The chain is built from TRBV9 and TRBJ2-7; TRBD1 matches 9 bases. V trimming: 0 bases; J trimming: 1 base; junction bases outside the gene matches: 2. The CDR3 contains 15 residues. CDR1 is SGDLS, CDR2 YYNGEE, per germline. This CDR3 reads CASSVGGQGSYEQYF. Written as DNA, the CDR3 is TGTGCCAGCAGCGTAGGTGGACAGGGGTCCTACGAGCAGTACTTC. Supplemented by reference TRBV9 and TRBJ2-7, the full variable domain reads DSGVTQTPKHLITATGQRVTLRCSPRSGDLSVYWYQQSLDQGLQFLIQYYNGEERAKGNILERFSAQQFPDLHSELNLSSLELGDSALYFCASSVGGQGSYEQYFGPGTRLTVT.

This clone was counted once. The genes are TRBV10-3 and TRBJ1-1, with 7 bases that match TRBD1. CDR3 length: 15 residues. Trimming removed 6 bases from V and 2 bases from J; junction bases left unmatched: 9. Germline V gene sequence: CDR1 ENHRY, CDR2 SYGVKD. CDR3 residues: CAIRAGGRLNTEAFF. The CDR3, as DNA: TGTGCCATCAGAGCAGGGGGTCGCTTAAACACTGAAGCTTTCTTT.

This rearrangement joins TRBV9 to TRBJ2-3; 7 bases map to TRBD1. CDR3 size: 16 residues. J gave up 1 base and V 4 bases, and 9 bases lay outside the gene matches. Germline V gene lookup returns CDR1 SGDLS and CDR2 YYNGEE. CDR3 loop: CASSPRQGRGTDTQYF. For the CDR3, the DNA is TGTGCCAGCAGCCCCCGACAGGGTCGGGGCACAGATACGCAGTATTTT.

The gene calls are TRBV6-5 and TRBJ2-6, with 10 bases matching TRBD1. After removal of 4 bases from V and 0 bases from J, the junction contained 0 bases not matched to a gene. CDR1 is MNHEY, CDR2 SVGAGI, per germline. The CDR3 has 16 amino acids. The CDR3 region is CASSWTGGSGANVLTF. Here the CDR3 DNA reads TGTGCCAGCAGTTGGACAGGGGGCTCTGGGGCCAACGTCCTGACTTTC.

The gene calls are TRBV10-3 and TRBJ2-5; 9 bases line up with TRBD2. The DNA matches TRBJ2-7 better at its end, which makes the J call doubtful. The germline V gene has CDR1 ENHRY and CDR2 SYGVKD. CDR3 size: 15 residues. The CDR3 spells CAISESAGGSYEQYF. The CDR3 nucleotides read TGTGCCATCAGTGAGTCGGCGGGGGGGTCCTACGAGCAGTACTTC.

The J gene is TRBJ2-7, the V gene TRBV11-2; 7 bases align to TRBD1. Germline CDR1 and CDR2: SGHAT and FQNNGV. The trim removed 1 base at V and 0 bases at J, leaving 9 bases unmatched. The CDR3 runs 17 residues. CDR3 nucleotide sequence: TGTGCCAGCAGCTTAGGGGTCCCACAGGGGTCCTCCTACGAGCAGTACTTC. Translation: CASSLGVPQGSSYEQYF.

The chain uses TRBV13 and TRBJ2-3; no reliable D call. The V gene's germline CDR1 is PRHDT and CDR2 FYEKMQ (reference sequence). V was trimmed by 3 bases and J by 2 bases, leaving 9 bases between them. CDR3 length equals 14 residues. The CDR3 bases are TGTGCCAGCAGCTTTGGAACTATCACAGATACGCAGTATTTT. This gives the protein CASSFGTITDTQYF.

CDR3 sequence: CASSQVAKGSGGNGETQYF. Written as DNA, the CDR3 is TGTGCCAGCAGCCAAGTAGCGAAAGGTAGCGGGGGAAACGGGGAGACCCAGTACTTC. The gene calls are TRBV4-2 and TRBJ2-5; TRBD2 matches 9 bases. After removal of 1 base from V and 5 bases from J, the junction contained 17 bases not matched to a gene. Per germline, CDR1 LGHNA and CDR2 YNFKEQ. This CDR3 is 19 amino acids long.

This chain joins TRBV29-1 and TRBJ2-1; TRBD2 matches at 9 bases. The CDR3 is 16 residues long. V shed 0 bases and J 7 bases; nucleotides not matched to a gene: 10. Germline CDR1 is SQVTM and CDR2 is ANQGSEA. The CDR3 sequence: CSVEDLRREGRNEQFF. Here the CDR3 DNA reads TGCAGCGTTGAAGATCTTAGGCGGGAGGGCAGGAATGAGCAGTTCTTC.

V is TRBV10-3 and J is TRBJ2-7; the D gene is possibly TRBD1 (5 bases). V lost 6 bases to trimming and J lost 0 bases, with 12 bases between them. The CDR3 sequence is 14 residues long. Germline CDR1 reads ENHRY; CDR2 reads SYGVKD. CDR3: CAISTTVSSYEQYF. The CDR3 DNA is TGTGCCATCAGCACGACAGTCAGCTCCTACGAGCAGTACTTC.

This chain connects TRBV5-1 to TRBJ1-5; a weak D match, TRBD1 (6 bases). The CDR3 totals 15 residues. Germline loops: CDR1 SGHRS, CDR2 YFSETQ. The V gene lost 0 bases and the J gene lost 8 bases, with 15 bases spanning the gap. In nucleotides, the CDR3 is TGCGCCAGCAGCTTGGGTGACAGGCTAACGGAGCCCCAGCATTTT. Its protein product is CASSLGDRLTEPQHF.

The rearrangement uses TRBV28 and TRBJ1-2; D may be TRBD1 (6 bases). The V end lost 10 bases, the J end lost 2 bases, and 14 bases lay between the germline ends. The V gene's germline CDR1 is MDHEN and CDR2 SYDVKM. The CDR3 has 13 residues. The CDR3 is CATQGTFNYGYTF. The CDR3 DNA reads as TGTGCCACTCAAGGGACATTCAACTATGGCTACACCTTC.

The chain has TRBV6-5 and TRBJ1-5; D not resolved. The germline V and J ends were trimmed by 8 bases and 1 base, with 12 bases remaining between them. This CDR3 comprises 14 residues. CDR1 and CDR2 (germline): MNHEY, SVGAGI. The CDR3 DNA follows: TGTGCCAGCTCGGCCAGCAGCAGCAATCAGCCCCAGCATTTT. Amino acid sequence: CASSASSSNQPQHF.

This clone was recorded only once. The CDR3 DNA reads TGTGCCAGCAGCTTTTTCCGAGTGGGGAATTCACCCCTCCACTTT. The encoded protein is CASSFFRVGNSPLHF. This chain joins TRBV11-2 and TRBJ1-6; D is uncertain. Germline CDR1 reads SGHAT; CDR2 reads FQNNGV. CDR3 size: 15 residues. Trimming removed 3 bases from V and 7 bases from J, with 13 bases in between.

Comment on this clone: At one boundary the junction diverges from the germline segment, which might be a read error. Other DNA sequences in this sample translate to the same CDR3. The chain couples TRBV2 to TRBJ1-4; 10 bases agree with TRBD1. The CDR3 is made up of 14 amino acids. Germline V gene sequence: CDR1 SNHLY, CDR2 FYNNEI. CDR3: CASRPGTGDEKLFF. The DNA of the CDR3 is TGCGCCAGCAGGCCCGGGACAGGGGATGAAAAACTGTTTTTT.

This rearrangement joins TRBV4-1 to TRBJ2-3, with TRBD1 matching over 12 bases. Germline V gene lookup returns CDR1 MGHRA and CDR2 YSYEKL. V dropped 0 bases and J dropped 4; count of bases not matched to a gene: 2. This CDR3 is 16 amino acids long. The CDR3 nucleotides read TGCGCCAGCAGCCAAGAAGGGACAGGGGGCGCAGATACGCAGTATTTT. Residues: CASSQEGTGGADTQYF.

This clone was detected once. V is TRBV6-5 and J is TRBJ2-1; 9 bases match TRBD1. The CDR3 runs to 15 residues. J gave up 5 bases and V 0 bases, and 2 bases lay outside the gene matches. Germline V gene sequence: CDR1 MNHEY, CDR2 SVGAGI. The CDR3: CASSYSGQGNNEQFF. The CDR3 nucleotides are TGTGCCAGCAGTTACTCGGGACAGGGAAACAATGAGCAGTTCTTC.

This clone was counted a single time. It may be a read error: a sequence one base away is much more abundant. The chain joins TRBV6-1 to TRBJ1-3; the D is unclear. Germline CDR1 and CDR2: MNHNS and SASEGT. The V end lost 6 bases, the J end lost 1 base, and 7 bases lay between the germline ends. The CDR3 is 13 amino acids. CDR3 sequence: CASSWGSGNTIYF. CDR3 sequence (DNA): TGTGCCAGCAGCTGGGGATCTGGAAACACCATATATTTT.

DNA for the CDR3: TGTGCCAGCAGTCGACTAGCGGCCAAGGACGAGCAGTACTTC. As protein: CASSRLAAKDEQYF. The chain links TRBV28 to TRBJ2-7; TRBD2 matches at 9 bases. The CDR3 spans 14 residues. Germline assignment: CDR1 MDHEN and CDR2 SYDVKM. J lost 5 bases, V lost 5 bases, and 7 bases had no gene match.

The chain couples TRBV7-9 to TRBJ1-2; no firm D call. From germline, CDR1 is SEHNR and CDR2 FQNEAQ (reference sequence). The V end was cut by 2 bases, the J end by 7 bases, with 17 bases between. The CDR3 totals 15 residues. The CDR3 nucleotides read TGTGCCAGCAGCTTAATGACGGACCTCGGGTCTGGCTACACCTTC. Translating it yields CASSLMTDLGSGYTF.

The chain links TRBV2 to TRBJ1-6; possible D gene TRBD1, 5 bases. The germline V and J ends were trimmed by 2 bases and 5 bases, with 10 bases remaining between them. Germline CDR1 is SNHLY and CDR2 is FYNNEI. This CDR3 has 15 amino acids. CDR3 amino acids: CASSESGGDNSPLHF. CDR3 DNA sequence: TGTGCCAGCAGTGAATCTGGGGGAGATAATTCACCCCTCCACTTT.

The chain couples TRBV6-8 to TRBJ2-7; 10 bases fit TRBD1. Looked up from germline, CDR1 is MNHGY and CDR2 is SAAAGT. J lost 3 bases, V lost 6 bases, and 2 bases had no gene match. This CDR3 contains 13 residues. The CDR3: CASRGQGFYEQYF. CDR3 DNA: TGTGCCAGCAGGGGACAGGGGTTCTACGAGCAGTACTTC.

V gene TRBV6-1 combines with J gene TRBJ2-7; 7 nucleotides agree with TRBD1. The CDR3 totals 15 residues. After removal of 6 bases from V and 3 bases from J, the junction contained 11 bases not matched to a gene. Per germline, CDR1 MNHNS and CDR2 SASEGT. This CDR3 is CASRADRVPIYEQYF. Written as DNA, the CDR3 is TGTGCCAGCAGGGCAGACAGGGTACCTATCTACGAGCAGTACTTC.

CDR3 sequence reads: CASSLVLGYSYEQYF. In DNA, the CDR3 is TGTGCCAGCAGCTTAGTATTAGGCTACTCCTACGAGCAGTACTTC. The chain is built from TRBV11-2 and TRBJ2-7; D ambiguous. Per the germline V gene, CDR1 is SGHAT and CDR2 is FQNNGV. The CDR3 extends over 15 amino acids. Between the trimmed V and J ends, which lost 1 base and 0 bases, there was a span of 10 bases.